This T cell receptor (beta chain) originates from a study of lymphopenia after photon versus proton radiotherapy. General study points: Under photons, naive T cells and diversity fell while effector/memory populations rose. Only patients who died were analyzed for survival; proton advantage is unproven.

Clones were read by immunoSEQ multiplex PCR, and TCRdb kept only the in-frame ones, dropping some. The profile shows 150,000 to 200,000 clones, 88% of them singletons. Germline V gene data show CDR1 as SGHAT and CDR2 as FQNNGV. The CDR3 sequence is 15 residues long. Trimming left V 0 bases short and J 0 bases short, with 8 bases between. About this clone itself: The antigen remains unidentified.

The material sequenced was peripheral blood, taken from a patient treated with photon-based radiotherapy. The rearrangement joins TRBV11-2 to TRBJ1-1, with a weak D call TRBD1 (5 bases). The clonotype originates from a man in his fifties with gastric cancer. Here the CDR3 reads CASSLEGRVNTEAFF. The CDR3 coding sequence is TGTGCCAGCAGCTTAGAGGGCAGGGTGAACACTGAAGCTTTCTTT.